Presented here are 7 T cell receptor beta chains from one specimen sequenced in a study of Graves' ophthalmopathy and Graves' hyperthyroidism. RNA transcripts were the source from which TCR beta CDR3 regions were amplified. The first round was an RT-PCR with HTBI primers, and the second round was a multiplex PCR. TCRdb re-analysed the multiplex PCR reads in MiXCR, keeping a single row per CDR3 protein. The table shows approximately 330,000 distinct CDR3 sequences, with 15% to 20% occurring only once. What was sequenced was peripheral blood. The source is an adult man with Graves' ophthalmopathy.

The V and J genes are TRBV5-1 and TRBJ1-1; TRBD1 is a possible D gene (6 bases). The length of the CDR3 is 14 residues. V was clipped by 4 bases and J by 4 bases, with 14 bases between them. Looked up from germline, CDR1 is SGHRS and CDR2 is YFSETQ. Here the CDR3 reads CASSPGRGPTEAFF. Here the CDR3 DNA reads TGCGCCAGCAGCCCCGGTCGGGGGCCCACTGAAGCTTTCTTT.

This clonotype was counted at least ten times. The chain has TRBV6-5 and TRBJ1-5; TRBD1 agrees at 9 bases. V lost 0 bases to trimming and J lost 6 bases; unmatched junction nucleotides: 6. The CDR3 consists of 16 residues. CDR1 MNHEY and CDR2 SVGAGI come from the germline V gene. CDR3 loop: CASSYSTQGAPQPQHF. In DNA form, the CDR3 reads TGTGCCAGCAGTTACTCGACACAGGGGGCCCCTCAGCCCCAGCATTTT.

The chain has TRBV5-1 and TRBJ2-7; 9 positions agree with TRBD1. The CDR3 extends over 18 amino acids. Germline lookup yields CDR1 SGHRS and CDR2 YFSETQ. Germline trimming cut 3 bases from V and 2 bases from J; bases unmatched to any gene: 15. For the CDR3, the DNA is TGCGCCAGCAGCTCCATACGCTTGGACAGGGGTCGTGCCTACGAGCAGTACTTC. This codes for CASSSIRLDRGRAYEQYF.

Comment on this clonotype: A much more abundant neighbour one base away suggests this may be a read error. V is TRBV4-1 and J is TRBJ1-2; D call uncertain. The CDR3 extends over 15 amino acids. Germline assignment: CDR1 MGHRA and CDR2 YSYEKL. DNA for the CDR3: TGCGTCAGCAGCCGGTTCGAAGGGACTAACTATGGCTACACCTTC. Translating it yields CVSSRFEGTNYGYTF.

The CDR3 is CSADRGNTGELFF. The CDR3, as DNA: TGCAGCGCCGACAGGGGGAACACCGGGGAGCTGTTTTTT. The chain uses TRBV29-1 and TRBJ2-2, with TRBD1 matching 8 bases. With 7 bases clipped from V and 1 base from J, the junction kept 2 bases outside the gene matches. The CDR3 consists of 13 residues. Germline-derived CDR1 and CDR2 are SQVTM and ANQGSEA.

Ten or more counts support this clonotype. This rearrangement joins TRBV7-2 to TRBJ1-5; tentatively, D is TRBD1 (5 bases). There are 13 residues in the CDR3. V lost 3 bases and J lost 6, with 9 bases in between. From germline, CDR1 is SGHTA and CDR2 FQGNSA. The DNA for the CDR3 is TGTGCCAGCAGCTTGACAGTAGGTCAGCCCCAGCATTTT. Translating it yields CASSLTVGQPQHF.

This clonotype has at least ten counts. CDR3 in amino acids: CSAITGGRLRNGYTF. CDR3 in DNA: TGCAGTGCAATAACAGGGGGCAGGTTACGGAATGGCTACACCTTC. The V gene is TRBV20-1, the J gene TRBJ1-2; 9 nucleotides align to TRBD1. The germline CDR1 and CDR2 sequences are DFQATT and SNEGSKA (reference sequence). The CDR3 is 15 residues long. Trimming removed 6 bases from V and 6 bases from J; junction bases left unmatched: 14.